The 20 T cell receptor beta chains below come from one sample, sequenced in a study of cytomegalovirus exposure and HLA in healthy donors. The PCR contained 60 Vbeta and 13 Jbeta primers. Measured with immunoSEQ multiplex PCR; TCRdb has only the in-frame clones, and not every one. The sample lists about 160,000 clones; around 88% were seen once. The sequencing sample was made of PBMCs. These receptors all come from a woman aged 25-40 years in good health and CMV-seronegative.

This chain connects TRBV9 to TRBJ2-7; 9 nucleotides match TRBD2. Unmatched junction bases numbered 3, after V lost 0 bases and J lost 2 bases. This CDR3 comprises 15 residues. Per the germline V gene, CDR1 is SGDLS and CDR2 is YYNGEE. Here the CDR3 DNA reads TGTGCCAGCAGCGTAGGGGCGGGAGGGGCCTACGAGCAGTACTTC. Its translation: CASSVGAGGAYEQYF.

About this clone: This sample includes further DNA sequences coding for the same CDR3. The chain uses TRBV19 and TRBJ2-7; a weak D match, TRBD1 (6 bases). V was cut by 6 bases and J by 4 bases, with 22 bases left in between. This CDR3 contains 16 residues. CDR1 is LNHDA and CDR2 is SQIVND in the germline V gene (reference sequence). The CDR3 DNA follows: TGTGCCAGTAGAATAATTCCCGGGACACGGGCGTACGAGCAGTACTTC. Its translation is CASRIIPGTRAYEQYF.

This chain links TRBV25-1 with TRBJ1-2; 8 positions agree with TRBD1. Germline values: CDR1 MGHDK, CDR2 SYGVNS. The CDR3 totals 14 residues. V shed 6 bases, J shed 4 bases, and the junction held 7 bases outside the gene matches. The CDR3 protein is CASSPTGVSYGYTF. The CDR3 region has the DNA TGTGCCAGCAGCCCGACAGGGGTTAGCTATGGCTACACCTTC.

This chain links TRBV18 with TRBJ1-2, with D perhaps TRBD1 (5 bases). This CDR3 has 14 residues. Germline V lookup: CDR1 KGHSH, CDR2 LQKENI. V lost 3 bases, J lost 3 bases, and 11 bases lay in between. The chain's CDR3 is CASSPPPGDYGYTF. CDR3 nucleotides: TGTGCCAGCTCACCCCCCCCGGGGGACTATGGCTACACCTTC.

J is TRBJ1-5 and V is TRBV10-2, with D possibly matching TRBD1 (6 bases). The CDR3 extends over 15 amino acids. Looked up from germline, CDR1 is WSHSY and CDR2 is SAAADI. The V gene lost 4 bases and the J gene lost 6 bases, with 16 bases spanning the gap. CDR3 coding DNA: TGCGCCAGCAGTGTAGGGCAGGGGCTGATTCAGCCCCAGCATTTT. This gives the protein CASSVGQGLIQPQHF.

The DNA of the CDR3 is TGTGCCAGCAGCTCGATACCGACTAGCAACTCCTACAATGAGCAGTTCTTC. Encoded protein: CASSSIPTSNSYNEQFF. The rearrangement joins TRBV5-6 to TRBJ2-1, with 7 bases that match TRBD2. V dropped 3 bases and J dropped 0; count of bases not matched to a gene: 9. The CDR3 runs 17 residues. CDR1 and CDR2 from the germline V gene are SGHDT and YYEEEE.

V usage is TRBV28 and J usage is TRBJ2-7; TRBD2 is a possible D gene (6 bases). Trimming left V 3 bases short and J 12 bases short, with 21 bases between. The germline CDR1 and CDR2 sequences are MDHEN and SYDVKM. CDR3 length: 14 residues. CDR3 coding DNA: TGTGCCAGCAGTTTTAGGGGACTTTGGGCAGGTGGGTACTTC. Encoded protein: CASSFRGLWAGGYF.

The chain carries TRBV4-1 and TRBJ2-7; 9 bases are shared with TRBD2. Germline values: CDR1 MGHRA, CDR2 YSYEKL. This CDR3 has 14 amino acids. The V and J ends lost 4 bases and 0 bases, in that order; junction bases with no gene match: 1. CDR3 amino acids: CASSPSGTSYEQYF. The CDR3 coding sequence is TGCGCCAGCAGCCCTAGCGGGACCTCCTACGAGCAGTACTTC.

This clone has a single count. The CDR3 here is CASSLRGASGGYNEQFF. Written as DNA, the CDR3 is TGTGCCAGCAGTTTAAGAGGTGCTAGCGGAGGATACAATGAGCAGTTCTTC. This chain joins TRBV28 and TRBJ2-1, with TRBD2 identical over 7 bases. The CDR3 totals 17 residues. Looked up from germline, CDR1 is MDHEN and CDR2 is SYDVKM. Unmatched junction bases numbered 11, after V lost 2 bases and J lost 4 bases. The variable domain in full, with the rest retrieved from reference TRBV28 and TRBJ2-1, is DVKVTQSSRYLVKRTGEKVFLECVQDMDHENMFWYRQDPGLGLRLIYFSYDVKMKEKGDIPEGYSVSREKKERFSLILESASTNQTSMYLCASSLRGASGGYNEQFFGPGTRLTVL.

J is TRBJ1-2 and V is TRBV7-9; no definite D call. CDR3 length: 12 residues. Per germline, CDR1 SEHNR and CDR2 FQNEAQ (reference sequence). V gave up 1 base and J gave up 7 bases, with 7 bases separating them. In nucleotides, the CDR3 is TGTGCCAGCAGCTTAGGGGCGGGTGGCTACACCTTC. The encoded protein is CASSLGAGGYTF.

The V gene is TRBV18, the J gene TRBJ2-2; TRBD2 aligns across 8 bases. Trimming removed 2 bases from V and 0 bases from J; junction bases left unmatched: 2. Germline CDR1 and CDR2: KGHSH and LQKENI. CDR3 length equals 16 residues. DNA of the CDR3: TGTGCCAGCTCACCAGAGGGACTAGCGAACACCGGGGAGCTGTTTTTT. This translates into CASSPEGLANTGELFF.

V and J are TRBV15 and TRBJ2-2; TRBD2 matches 11 bases. The CDR3 has 14 residues. V trimming: 1 base; J trimming: 12 bases; junction bases outside the gene matches: 4. Per germline, CDR1 LNHNV and CDR2 YYDKDF (reference sequence). The CDR3 bases are TGTGCCACCAGCAGAGGGATAGCGGGAGGGCAGCTGTTTTTT. It is translated as CATSRGIAGGQLFF.

The J gene is TRBJ2-3, the V gene TRBV27, with D unresolved. CDR1 and CDR2 from the germline V gene are MNHEY and SMNVEV (reference sequence). V lost 9 bases and J lost 2, with 12 bases in between. The CDR3 is 13 amino acids. CDR3 sequence reads: CASKTPYTDTQYF. CDR3 nucleotide sequence: TGTGCCAGTAAGACACCCTACACAGATACGCAGTATTTT.

The chain combines TRBV11-3 with TRBJ2-5, with 8 bases identical to TRBD1. Germline values: CDR1 SGHNT, CDR2 YENEEA. The CDR3 has 13 amino acids. V trimming: 5 bases; J trimming: 5 bases; junction bases outside the gene matches: 4. The CDR3 DNA follows: TGTGCCAGCAGCGCCGACAGGGGCGAGACCCAGTACTTC. Translation gives CASSADRGETQYF. Drawing the rest from reference TRBV11-3 and TRBJ2-5, the complete variable domain is EAGVVQSPRYKIIEKKQPVAFWCNPISGHNTLYWYLQNLGQGPELLIRYENEEAVDDSQLPKDRFSAERLKGVDSTLKIQPAELGDSAVYLCASSADRGETQYFGPGTRLLVL.

This sequence joins TRBV7-6 and TRBJ2-3; 10 positions agree with TRBD2. Per germline, CDR1 SGHVS and CDR2 FNYEAQ. Trimming removed 5 bases from V and 4 bases from J; junction bases left unmatched: 6. The CDR3 consists of 15 residues. CDR3 in DNA: TGTGCCAGCAGCCTAAGCGGGGGGGCAGCAGATACGCAGTATTTT. Amino acid sequence: CASSLSGGAADTQYF.

V is TRBV29-1 and J is TRBJ1-6; D gene ambiguous. Germline CDR1 is SQVTM and CDR2 is ANQGSEA. V was cut by 0 bases and J by 13 bases, with 13 bases left in between. CDR3 length: 13 residues. For the CDR3, the DNA is TGCAGCGTTGAAGAAACCCGGGGTACGCCCCTCCACTTT. Protein: CSVEETRGTPLHF.

The chain couples TRBV5-4 to TRBJ2-7; 7 positions agree with TRBD1. The germline CDR1 and CDR2 sequences are SGHNT and YYREEE (reference sequence). The trim removed 3 bases at V and 10 bases at J, leaving 10 bases unmatched. This CDR3 is 13 amino acids long. The CDR3 sequence: CASSSGTETEQYF. The CDR3 bases are TGTGCCAGCAGCTCCGGGACAGAGACCGAACAGTACTTC.

The J gene is TRBJ2-1, the V gene TRBV5-1, with D possibly matching TRBD1 (5 bases). Trimming shortened V by 3 bases and J by 6 bases, and 13 bases separated the two germline ends. Germline-derived CDR1 and CDR2 are SGHRS and YFSETQ. CDR3 length: 14 residues. CDR3 sequence (DNA): TGCGCCAGCAGCTCTGGGGCCGCGCCCAATGAGCAGTTCTTC. This translates into CASSSGAAPNEQFF. The variable domain in full, completed from reference TRBV5-1 and TRBJ2-1, reads KAGVTQTPRYLIKTRGQQVTLSCSPISGHRSVSWYQQTPGQGLQFLFEYFSETQRNKGNFPGRFSGRQFSNSRSEMNVSTLELGDSALYLCASSSGAAPNEQFFGPGTRLTVL.

CDR3 protein: CASSQRQWGEDTGELFF. CDR3 bases: TGCGCCAGCAGCCAGCGACAGTGGGGGGAGGACACCGGGGAGCTGTTTTTT. This chain connects TRBV5-1 to TRBJ2-2, with TRBD2 as a possible D gene (6 bases). CDR1 and CDR2 (germline): SGHRS, YFSETQ. V was cut by 4 bases and J by 3 bases, with 19 bases left in between. The CDR3 covers 17 residues.

This chain uses TRBV7-9 with TRBJ2-7; 11 positions agree with TRBD1. CDR1 and CDR2 from the germline V gene are SEHNR and FQNEAQ (reference sequence). After removal of 3 bases from V and 6 bases from J, the junction contained 7 bases not matched to a gene. This CDR3 spans 15 amino acids. In nucleotides, the CDR3 is TGTGCCAGCAGCTTGGGACAGGGGGGCTTCTCCGAGCAGTACTTC. Its translation: CASSLGQGGFSEQYF.